These 28 T cell receptor beta chains share one sample of origin, sequenced in a study of blood T cell repertoires in COVID-19. Assay: immunoSEQ multiplex PCR; the TCRdb copy retains only in-frame clones and omits some. The data contain 27,000 or so clones, approximately 82% of them singletons. Specimen: peripheral blood. Source of these receptors: a man older than 75 with active or convalescent COVID-19.

This rearrangement joins TRBV19 to TRBJ1-5; D may be TRBD1 (6 bases). This CDR3 is built from 16 residues. CDR1 is LNHDA and CDR2 is SQIVND in the germline V gene (reference sequence). V lost 4 bases, J lost 5 bases, and 18 bases lay in between. The CDR3 region is CASSKLGRGKDQPQHF. The CDR3 nucleotides read TGTGCCAGTAGTAAGTTGGGCAGGGGAAAAGATCAGCCCCAGCATTTT.

This sequence joins TRBV5-6 and TRBJ1-3; D might be TRBD1 (5 bases). V was trimmed by 2 bases and J by 0 bases, leaving 15 bases between them. The CDR3 extends over 17 amino acids. Germline lookup yields CDR1 SGHDT and CDR2 YYEEEE. The CDR3 region has the DNA TGTGCCAGCAGCTTTTTCCGAAACAGGAACTCTGGAAACACCATATATTTT. It codes for CASSFFRNRNSGNTIYF.

The chain employs TRBV5-1 and TRBJ2-3, with D perhaps TRBD2 (5 bases). The CDR3 sequence is 17 residues long. V shed 0 bases and J shed 2 bases, with 16 bases lying between them. The V gene's germline CDR1 is SGHRS and CDR2 YFSETQ. DNA for the CDR3: TGCGCCAGCAGCTTGGTGGGCGGACTCATCCCCACAGATACGCAGTATTTT. As protein: CASSLVGGLIPTDTQYF.

V gene TRBV2 combines with J gene TRBJ1-5; D may be TRBD1 (5 bases). V was trimmed by 3 bases and J by 6 bases, leaving 15 bases between them. This CDR3 contains 15 residues. The germline V gene encodes CDR1 SNHLY and CDR2 FYNNEI. DNA for the CDR3: TGTGCCAGCAGTGAGCAGCAGGGAATGGGTCAGCCCCAGCATTTT. Residues: CASSEQQGMGQPQHF.

This chain joins TRBV7-8 and TRBJ2-1; TRBD2 agrees at 7 bases. J gave up 6 bases and V 5 bases, and 10 bases lay outside the gene matches. The CDR3 spans 15 residues. Germline lookup yields CDR1 SGHVS and CDR2 FQNEAQ. The CDR3 sequence is CASSRGAQRGNEQFF. As DNA, the CDR3 is TGTGCCAGCAGCCGAGGTGCCCAGCGGGGCAATGAGCAGTTCTTC. Full variable domain (rest looked up from reference TRBV7-8 and TRBJ2-1): GAGVSQSPRYKVAKRGQDVALRCDPISGHVSLFWYQQALGQGPEFLTYFQNEAQLDKSGLPSDRFFAERPEGSVSTLKIQRTQQEDSAVYLCASSRGAQRGNEQFFGPGTRLTVL.

The rearrangement links TRBV7-9 to TRBJ1-1, with 8 bases matching TRBD1. V lost 5 bases, J lost 4 bases, and 12 bases stayed unmatched. The CDR3 extends over 16 amino acids. Germline V gives CDR1 SEHNR, CDR2 FQNEAQ (reference sequence). Here the CDR3 DNA reads TGTGCCAGCAGCCTTACAGGGGGGACGATTTCCACTGAAGCTTTCTTT. Encoded protein: CASSLTGGTISTEAFF.

The chain links TRBV10-3 to TRBJ1-1; 7 nucleotides align to TRBD1. This CDR3 comprises 15 residues. J gave up 1 base and V 3 bases, and 5 bases lay outside the gene matches. In germline, CDR1 is ENHRY, CDR2 SYGVKD. CDR3 protein: CAISDPGTENTEAFF. The CDR3 bases are TGTGCCATCAGTGACCCCGGGACAGAGAACACTGAAGCTTTCTTT.

This clone was recorded a few times. This sequence joins TRBV7-9 and TRBJ1-1, with D hard to call. CDR3 length: 11 amino acids. V was trimmed by 3 bases and J by 7 bases, leaving 6 bases between them. Per the germline V gene, CDR1 is SEHNR and CDR2 is FQNEAQ (reference sequence). The DNA of the CDR3 is TGTGCCAGCAGCTTCGGGATTGAAGCTTTCTTT. Translation gives CASSFGIEAFF.

J is TRBJ2-3 and V is TRBV29-1; 9 bases fit TRBD1. With 8 bases clipped from V and 6 bases from J, the junction kept 6 bases outside the gene matches. Germline V gene data show CDR1 as SQVTM and CDR2 as ANQGSEA. This CDR3 is 12 amino acids long. DNA of the CDR3: TGCAGCACAAGGACAGGGGTTGATACGCAGTATTTT. It translates to CSTRTGVDTQYF.

On this clone: Germline and junction disagree at one end, which may indicate a read error. The chain joins TRBV7-7 to TRBJ2-1, with 9 bases that match TRBD1. The CDR3 is made up of 13 amino acids. Germline loops: CDR1 SSHAT, CDR2 FNYEAQ (reference sequence). This CDR3 is CASSLDRGDEQFF. The CDR3 bases are TGTGCTAGCAGCTTGGACAGGGGCGATGAGCAGTTCTTC. Full variable domain (remainder filled in from reference TRBV7-7 and TRBJ2-1): GAGVSQSPRYKVTKRGQDVTLRCDPISSHATLYWYQQALGQGPEFLTYFNYEAQPDKSGLPSDRFSAERPEGSISTLTIQRTEQRDSAMYRCASSLDRGDEQFFGPGTRLTVL.

This rearrangement joins TRBV10-3 to TRBJ2-1, with 10 bases lining up with TRBD2. Germline-derived CDR1 and CDR2 are ENHRY and SYGVKD. The CDR3 loop spans 15 amino acids. The junction had 7 bases not matched to a gene; V was cut back by 8 bases and J by 3 bases. The CDR3 protein is CAIGEREGLYNEQFF. CDR3 sequence (DNA): TGTGCCATCGGGGAGCGGGAGGGGCTCTACAATGAGCAGTTCTTC.

The rearrangement links TRBV5-1 to TRBJ2-2; maybe TRBD1 (6 bases). V lost 4 bases and J 5 bases, leaving 18 bases between the germline ends. The CDR3 spans 16 residues. Germline CDR1 is SGHRS and CDR2 is YFSETQ. CDR3 nucleotides: TGCGCCAGCAGCAACAGAAGACAGGCCTCTACCGGGGAGCTGTTTTTT. Translating gives CASSNRRQASTGELFF.

This chain links TRBV11-3 with TRBJ2-1; the match to TRBD1 covers 8 bases. The CDR3 runs to 13 residues. CDR1 is SGHNT, CDR2 YENEEA, per germline. The V and J ends lost 5 bases and 7 bases, in that order; junction bases with no gene match: 4. CDR3 sequence: CASSIQGENEQFF. The CDR3 DNA follows: TGTGCCAGCAGCATACAGGGGGAGAATGAGCAGTTCTTC.

In this sample, this clone turned up once. The V gene is TRBV15, the J gene TRBJ2-3, with a weak D call TRBD2 (6 bases). Trimming shortened V by 0 bases and J by 3 bases, and 13 bases separated the two germline ends. The CDR3 has 16 residues. Germline lookup yields CDR1 LNHNV and CDR2 YYDKDF (reference sequence). CDR3 loop: CATSRDYGGPTDTQYF. In nucleotides, the CDR3 is TGTGCCACCAGCAGAGATTATGGAGGGCCTACAGATACGCAGTATTTT.

The chain links TRBV14 to TRBJ1-4; TRBD1 aligns across 7 bases. V trimming: 2 bases; J trimming: 8 bases; junction bases outside the gene matches: 5. The CDR3 contains 14 residues. The V gene's germline CDR1 is SGHDN and CDR2 FVKESK. CDR3 coding DNA: TGTGCCAGCAGCCAAACTCGGACAGGCGAAAAACTGTTTTTT. Protein product: CASSQTRTGEKLFF.

This clone was detected only once. This chain connects TRBV2 to TRBJ2-3; maybe TRBD2 (5 bases). This CDR3 has 13 residues. Trimming removed 2 bases at V and 4 bases at J, with 7 bases between. From germline, CDR1 is SNHLY and CDR2 FYNNEI. DNA of the CDR3: TGTGCCAGCAGTGAACGGGATTCAGATACGCAGTATTTT. This codes for CASSERDSDTQYF.

The gene calls are TRBV7-9 and TRBJ2-2; a possible D gene is TRBD1 (5 bases). V was pared by 5 bases and J by 1 base, with 8 bases between. This CDR3 is 14 amino acids long. Germline V gene sequence: CDR1 SEHNR, CDR2 FQNEAQ (reference sequence). The CDR3 sequence: CASSPGQNTGELFF. The DNA for the CDR3 is TGTGCCAGCAGCCCCGGACAGAACACCGGGGAGCTGTTTTTT.

The chain uses TRBV6-5 and TRBJ1-1; 8 positions match TRBD1. The ends lost 5 bases at V and 4 bases at J; junction bases unmatched: 3. Per germline, CDR1 MNHEY and CDR2 SVGAGI. CDR3 length: 13 amino acids. The CDR3 spells CASSNQGATEAFF. CDR3 sequence (DNA): TGTGCCAGCAGTAACCAGGGGGCCACTGAAGCTTTCTTT.

This clone occurred a few times. The chain uses TRBV3-1 (or the pseudogene TRBV3-2) and TRBJ2-2, with 14 bases lining up with TRBD2. The germline gives CDR1 LGHDT, CDR2 YNNKEL (reference sequence). CDR3 length: 17 residues. J was trimmed by 5 bases and V by 4 bases; bases with no gene match: 6. In DNA form, the CDR3 reads TGTGCCAGCAGCCGGGGACTAGCGGGAGTAGGGACCGGGGAGCTGTTTTTT. This encodes CASSRGLAGVGTGELFF.

This clone was counted between two and nine times. The rearrangement joins TRBV28 to TRBJ2-3; D is possibly TRBD2 (7 bases). There are 12 residues in the CDR3. Trimming removed 6 bases from V and 10 bases from J, with 14 bases in between. Germline CDR1 is MDHEN and CDR2 is SYDVKM. For the CDR3, the DNA is TGTGCCAGCAGCTACGGGGGGCAGGCGCAGTATTTT. This gives the protein CASSYGGQAQYF.

The V call is TRBV19, the J call TRBJ2-3, with TRBD2 matching 9 bases. The CDR3 totals 19 residues. V lost 2 bases and J lost 0; bases outside the gene matches: 12. Per the germline V gene, CDR1 is LNHDA and CDR2 is SQIVND (reference sequence). The CDR3 loop is CASSIRGAGGWSSTDTQYF. CDR3 bases: TGTGCCAGTAGTATAAGGGGAGCGGGAGGTTGGAGTAGCACAGATACGCAGTATTTT.

This chain links TRBV3-1 (or the pseudogene TRBV3-2) with TRBJ2-3; 7 bases are a match to TRBD2. The CDR3 has 19 amino acids. Germline V gives CDR1 LGHDT, CDR2 YNNKEL (reference sequence). The trim removed 0 bases at V and 0 bases at J, leaving 12 bases unmatched. The CDR3 is CASSQDSVRGGVSTDTQYF. The CDR3 nucleotides are TGTGCCAGCAGCCAAGATAGTGTGCGGGGAGGGGTTAGCACAGATACGCAGTATTTT.

The chain uses TRBV7-9 and TRBJ2-1; tentative D call: TRBD2 (6 bases). The CDR3 totals 14 residues. V gave up 1 base and J gave up 9 bases, with 13 bases separating them. CDR1 and CDR2 from the germline V gene are SEHNR and FQNEAQ (reference sequence). The CDR3 bases are TGTGCCAGCAGCTTAGGGGACTTTGGGGGTGAGCAGTTCTTC. Translated: CASSLGDFGGEQFF.

The chain links TRBV11-2 to TRBJ2-3; 10 bases fit TRBD2. This CDR3 comprises 16 residues. Losses at the gene ends were 0 bases for V and 4 bases for J; bases not matched to a gene: 4. The germline gives CDR1 SGHAT, CDR2 FQNNGV. The CDR3 DNA is TGTGCCAGCAGCTTAGATCCTAGCGGGAGCGCAGATACGCAGTATTTT. It encodes CASSLDPSGSADTQYF.

This sequence joins TRBV3-1 (or the pseudogene TRBV3-2) and TRBJ1-2; D remains ambiguous. The germline CDR1 and CDR2 sequences are LGHDT and YNNKEL (reference sequence). This CDR3 contains 14 residues. Trimming removed 2 bases from V and 7 bases from J, with 14 bases in between. The CDR3 nucleotides read TGTGCCAGCAGCCAAAACAGAAACAGTGGTGGCTACACCTTC. This codes for CASSQNRNSGGYTF.

V usage is TRBV10-3 and J usage is TRBJ2-7; D unresolved. V gave up 8 bases and J gave up 3 bases, with 14 bases separating them. Germline values: CDR1 ENHRY, CDR2 SYGVKD. The CDR3 has 13 residues. The CDR3 loop reads CAISPNAIYEQYF. The CDR3 DNA reads as TGTGCCATCTCTCCAAACGCGATCTACGAGCAGTACTTC.

V is TRBV20-1 and J is TRBJ2-7; possibly TRBD2 for D (6 bases). Germline V gives CDR1 DFQATT, CDR2 SNEGSKA (reference sequence). The CDR3 has 12 amino acids. Trimming left V 3 bases short and J 12 bases short, with 18 bases between. The CDR3 protein is CSASRESGTRYF. CDR3 DNA: TGCAGTGCTAGTCGGGAGTCGGGAACGAGGTACTTC.

This sequence joins TRBV5-1 and TRBJ2-7; TRBD1 matches 11 bases. The CDR3 covers 14 residues. V lost 2 bases to trimming and J lost 5 bases; unmatched junction nucleotides: 3. Per germline, CDR1 SGHRS and CDR2 YFSETQ. CDR3 sequence: CASSLGTGGNEQYF. The CDR3 bases are TGCGCCAGCAGCTTAGGGACAGGGGGGAACGAGCAGTACTTC.